This is a list of T cell receptor beta chains from one sample in a study of PD-1 blockade in mismatch repair-deficient tumors. Libraries were prepared by immunoSEQ multiplex PCR; TCRdb keeps only in-frame clonotypes and omits some of them. The sample holds 85,000 to 130,000 clones, 82% seen once. This specimen consisted of peripheral blood, obtained 30 to 36 weeks after starting pembrolizumab. These receptors originate from an adult with mismatch repair-deficient cancer. Both conserved end residues are part of each CDR3. A D gene is named only where the DNA matches it firmly. Not every row has a clone size; where given, it reads once, few, many or a size class.

d_gene: -; j_gene: TRBJ1-1; abundance: -; v_gene: TRBV7-8; CDR3aa: CASSLARQDTEAFF; CDR3nt: TGTGCCAGCAGCTTAGCGAGGCAGGACACTGAAGCTTTCTTT
d_gene: -; j_gene: TRBJ2-7; abundance: -; v_gene: TRBV27; CDR3aa: CASGILGEQYF; CDR3nt: TGTGCCAGCGGAATTCTGGGTGAGCAGTACTTC
d_gene: -; j_gene: TRBJ1-2; abundance: -; v_gene: TRBV5-1; CDR3aa: CASSPTGSLIPGLTF; CDR3nt: TGCGCCAGCAGCCCGACGGGCAGTCTCATACCTGGTCTCACCTTC
d_gene: -; j_gene: TRBJ1-4; abundance: -; v_gene: TRBV5-6; CDR3aa: CASSDGGTTNEKLFF; CDR3nt: TGTGCCAGCAGCGATGGCGGGACAACTAATGAAAAACTGTTTTTT
d_gene: TRBD1; j_gene: TRBJ1-2; abundance: -; v_gene: TRBV5-6; CDR3aa: CASSLLGTGGGYTF; CDR3nt: TGTGCCAGCAGCTTGCTGGGGACAGGGGGTGGCTACACCTTC
d_gene: TRBD1; j_gene: TRBJ1-3; abundance: -; v_gene: TRBV19; CDR3aa: CASRDRGRGNTIYF; CDR3nt: TGTGCCAGTAGGGACAGGGGAAGGGGAAACACCATATATTTT
d_gene: -; j_gene: TRBJ2-3; abundance: -; v_gene: TRBV27; CDR3aa: CASSLRGAPRTDTQYF; CDR3nt: TGTGCCAGCAGTTTGAGGGGGGCCCCTCGCACAGATACGCAGTATTTT
d_gene: -; j_gene: TRBJ2-4; abundance: -; v_gene: TRBV5-6; CDR3aa: CASSLGDLAKNIQYF; CDR3nt: TGTGCCAGCAGCTTAGGCGATTTAGCCAAAAACATTCAGTACTTC
d_gene: -; j_gene: TRBJ2-7; abundance: once; v_gene: TRBV21-1; CDR3aa: CASSRDRSYEQYF; CDR3nt: TGTGCCAGCAGCCGGGACAGGTCCTACGAGCAGTACTTC
d_gene: -; j_gene: TRBJ2-7; abundance: -; v_gene: TRBV19; CDR3aa: CASSTPPGTGAYEQYF; CDR3nt: TGTGCCAGTAGTACCCCCCCCGGGACGGGAGCCTACGAGCAGTACTTC
d_gene: TRBD2; j_gene: TRBJ2-7; abundance: -; v_gene: TRBV5-1; CDR3aa: CASSTTSGRAEQYF; CDR3nt: TGCGCCAGCAGCACGACTAGCGGGAGGGCCGAGCAGTACTTC
d_gene: TRBD1; j_gene: TRBJ2-1; abundance: once; v_gene: TRBV6-4; CDR3aa: CASSVDRDNEQFF; CDR3nt: TGTGCCAGCAGTGTCGACAGGGACAATGAGCAGTTCTTC
d_gene: -; j_gene: TRBJ2-1; abundance: once; v_gene: TRBV5-1; CDR3aa: CASSAIRREESQFF; CDR3nt: TGCGCCAGCAGCGCAATCCGGCGGGAAGAATCGCAGTTCTTC
d_gene: -; j_gene: TRBJ1-5; abundance: -; v_gene: TRBV6-5; CDR3aa: CASRRTATPDWPQHF; CDR3nt: TGTGCCAGCAGGCGGACAGCCACCCCCGATTGGCCCCAGCATTTT
d_gene: TRBD1; j_gene: TRBJ2-5; abundance: -; v_gene: TRBV6-1; CDR3aa: CASSKYRGQGETQYF; CDR3nt: TGTGCCAGCAGCAAATACAGGGGACAGGGAGAGACCCAGTACTTC
d_gene: -; j_gene: TRBJ2-7; abundance: -; v_gene: TRBV5-6; CDR3aa: CASSQLGPIGQYF; CDR3nt: TGTGCCAGCAGCCAGCTTGGCCCGATAGGGCAGTACTTC
d_gene: -; j_gene: TRBJ2-7; abundance: few; v_gene: TRBV4-1; CDR3aa: CASSQMLRRSSYEQYF; CDR3nt: TGCGCCAGCAGCCAAATGCTAAGAAGGAGCTCCTACGAGCAGTACTTC
d_gene: TRBD2; j_gene: TRBJ2-1; abundance: -; v_gene: TRBV15; CDR3aa: CATSRGTSGNEQFF; CDR3nt: TGTGCCACCAGCAGGGGGACTAGTGGCAATGAGCAGTTCTTC
d_gene: TRBD1; j_gene: TRBJ1-1; abundance: -; v_gene: TRBV13; CDR3aa: CASSLRTGGGTEAFF; CDR3nt: TGTGCCAGCAGCCTAAGGACAGGGGGCGGCACTGAAGCTTTCTTT
d_gene: -; j_gene: TRBJ2-7; abundance: -; v_gene: TRBV6-5; CDR3aa: CASSQREKQYF; CDR3nt: TGTGCCAGCAGCCAGAGGGAGAAGCAGTACTTC
d_gene: TRBD1; j_gene: TRBJ2-7; abundance: -; v_gene: TRBV4-1; CDR3aa: CASSRWEGQASYEQYF; CDR3nt: TGCGCCAGCAGCCGCTGGGAAGGACAGGCCTCCTACGAGCAGTACTTC
d_gene: TRBD2; j_gene: TRBJ2-3; abundance: -; v_gene: TRBV4-1; CDR3aa: CASSQGLAGSSSTDTQYF; CDR3nt: TGCGCCAGCAGCCAGGGACTAGCGGGATCGAGTAGCACAGATACGCAGTATTTT
d_gene: TRBD2; j_gene: TRBJ2-2; abundance: -; v_gene: TRBV7-3; CDR3aa: CASSLNRAGGPRELFF; CDR3nt: TGTGCCAGCAGCTTAAATCGAGCGGGAGGGCCAAGGGAGCTGTTTTTT
d_gene: TRBD2; j_gene: TRBJ2-1; abundance: -; v_gene: TRBV6-5; CDR3aa: CASSYSSSGDEQFF; CDR3nt: TGTGCCAGCAGTTACTCCTCTAGCGGCGATGAGCAGTTCTTC
d_gene: TRBD1; j_gene: TRBJ1-2; abundance: few; v_gene: TRBV4-2; CDR3aa: CASSLTYTGGTNYGYTF; CDR3nt: TGTGCCAGCAGCCTAACGTATACAGGGGGAACTAACTATGGCTACACCTTC
d_gene: TRBD1; j_gene: TRBJ1-1; abundance: -; v_gene: TRBV7-9; CDR3aa: CASSLEGARTEAFF; CDR3nt: TGTGCCAGCAGCTTAGAGGGGGCGCGCACTGAAGCTTTCTTT
d_gene: TRBD2; j_gene: TRBJ2-2; abundance: -; v_gene: TRBV28; CDR3aa: CASSLFAGGRTGELFF; CDR3nt: TGTGCCAGCAGTTTATTTGCGGGAGGGCGTACCGGGGAGCTGTTTTTT
d_gene: TRBD2; j_gene: TRBJ2-1; abundance: -; v_gene: TRBV19; CDR3aa: CASSGTEREPYPAKFF; CDR3nt: TGTGCCAGTAGTGGGACTGAGCGGGAACCTTACCCGGCGAAGTTCTTC
d_gene: -; j_gene: TRBJ1-1; abundance: -; v_gene: TRBV30; CDR3aa: CASGSGTEAFF; CDR3nt: TGTGCCTCAGGGAGTGGCACTGAAGCTTTCTTT
d_gene: -; j_gene: TRBJ2-7; abundance: -; v_gene: TRBV18; CDR3aa: CASSPLDGSPLGQYF; CDR3nt: TGTGCCAGCTCACCATTAGACGGATCCCCCCTAGGGCAGTACTTC
d_gene: -; j_gene: TRBJ2-7; abundance: -; v_gene: TRBV27; CDR3aa: CASRGVTGYEQYF; CDR3nt: TGTGCCAGCAGGGGGGTGACAGGCTACGAGCAGTACTTC
d_gene: -; j_gene: TRBJ2-1; abundance: few; v_gene: TRBV7-3; CDR3aa: CASSWNSYNEQFF; CDR3nt: TGTGCCAGCAGCTGGAACTCCTACAATGAGCAGTTCTTC
d_gene: -; j_gene: TRBJ2-5; abundance: -; v_gene: TRBV25-1; CDR3aa: CASSEWGFQETQYF; CDR3nt: TGTGCCAGCAGTGAATGGGGCTTCCAGGAGACCCAGTACTTC
d_gene: -; j_gene: TRBJ1-4; abundance: -; v_gene: TRBV9; CDR3aa: CASSGQPEKLFF; CDR3nt: TGTGCCAGCAGCGGTCAACCCGAAAAACTGTTTTTT
d_gene: -; j_gene: TRBJ1-5; abundance: -; v_gene: TRBV6-5; CDR3aa: CASSEIRVGQPQHF; CDR3nt: TGTGCCAGCAGTGAGATTAGGGTCGGTCAGCCCCAGCATTTT
d_gene: TRBD1; j_gene: TRBJ1-5; abundance: -; v_gene: TRBV19; CDR3aa: CASAKFGVGQGLPQHF; CDR3nt: TGTGCCAGTGCCAAATTCGGCGTGGGACAGGGGTTGCCCCAGCATTTT
d_gene: -; j_gene: TRBJ1-1; abundance: -; v_gene: TRBV5-1; CDR3aa: CASSLGQMNTEAFF; CDR3nt: TGCGCCAGCAGCTTGGGACAGATGAACACTGAAGCTTTCTTT
d_gene: -; j_gene: TRBJ1-1; abundance: -; v_gene: TRBV19; CDR3aa: CASIGHWQGVEPFF; CDR3nt: TGTGCCAGTATAGGCCATTGGCAGGGTGTAGAGCCTTTCTTT
d_gene: TRBD2; j_gene: TRBJ2-1; abundance: -; v_gene: TRBV5-6; CDR3aa: CASSLLAGAGNEQFF; CDR3nt: TGTGCCAGCAGCTTGCTAGCGGGAGCGGGCAATGAGCAGTTCTTC
d_gene: -; j_gene: TRBJ1-4; abundance: -; v_gene: TRBV7-6; CDR3aa: CASGLQATNEKLFF; CDR3nt: TGTGCCAGCGGATTACAGGCAACTAATGAAAAACTGTTTTTT
d_gene: TRBD2; j_gene: TRBJ2-1; abundance: -; v_gene: TRBV19; CDR3aa: CASSMGPGGNEQFF; CDR3nt: TGTGCCAGTAGTATGGGGCCGGGAGGAAATGAGCAGTTCTTC